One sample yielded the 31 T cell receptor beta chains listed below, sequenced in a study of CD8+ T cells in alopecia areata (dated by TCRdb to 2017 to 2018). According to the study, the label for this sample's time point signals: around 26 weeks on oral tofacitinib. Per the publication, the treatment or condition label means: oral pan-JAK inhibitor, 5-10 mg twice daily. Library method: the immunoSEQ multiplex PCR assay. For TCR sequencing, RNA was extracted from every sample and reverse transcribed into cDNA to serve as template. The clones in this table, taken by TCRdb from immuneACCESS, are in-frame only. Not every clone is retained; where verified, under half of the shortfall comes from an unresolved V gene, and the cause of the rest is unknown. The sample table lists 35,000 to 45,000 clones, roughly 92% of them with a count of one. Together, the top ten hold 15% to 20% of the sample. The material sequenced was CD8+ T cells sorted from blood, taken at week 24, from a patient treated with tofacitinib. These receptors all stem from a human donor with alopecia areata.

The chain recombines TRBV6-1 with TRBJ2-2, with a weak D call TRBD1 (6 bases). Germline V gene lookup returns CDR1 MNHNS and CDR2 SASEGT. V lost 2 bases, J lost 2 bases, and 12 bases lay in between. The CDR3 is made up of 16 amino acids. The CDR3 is CASSETGHFNTGELFF. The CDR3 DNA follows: TGTGCCAGCAGTGAAACGGGACACTTCAACACCGGGGAGCTGTTTTTT.

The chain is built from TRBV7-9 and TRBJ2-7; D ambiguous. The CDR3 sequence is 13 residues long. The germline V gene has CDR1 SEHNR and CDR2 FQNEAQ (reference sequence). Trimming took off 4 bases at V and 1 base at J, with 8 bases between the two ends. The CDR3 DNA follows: TGTGCCAGCAGCTACGCAGGATCCTACGAGCAGTACTTC. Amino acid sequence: CASSYAGSYEQYF.

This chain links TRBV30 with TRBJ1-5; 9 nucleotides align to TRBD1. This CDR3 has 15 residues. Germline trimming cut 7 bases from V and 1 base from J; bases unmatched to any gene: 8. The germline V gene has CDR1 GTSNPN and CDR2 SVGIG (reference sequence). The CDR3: CASSRDRESNQPQHF. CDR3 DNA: TGTGCCTCTAGCCGGGACAGGGAAAGCAATCAGCCCCAGCATTTT.

CDR3 in DNA: TGTGCCAGCAGCGTAAAGGGACTAGCGGACACAGATACGCAGTATTTT. Encoded protein: CASSVKGLADTDTQYF. The V call is TRBV7-9, the J call TRBJ2-3, with 11 bases that match TRBD2. The germline V gene encodes CDR1 SEHNR and CDR2 FQNEAQ (reference sequence). The J segment lost 2 bases and the V segment lost 5 bases, leaving 6 bases of the junction unmatched. The CDR3 totals 16 residues. Drawing the rest from reference TRBV7-9 and TRBJ2-3, the complete variable domain is DTGVSQNPRHKITKRGQNVTFRCDPISEHNRLYWYRQTLGQGPEFLTYFQNEAQLEKSRLLSDRFSAERPKGSFSTLEIQRTEQGDSAMYLCASSVKGLADTDTQYFGPGTRLTVL.

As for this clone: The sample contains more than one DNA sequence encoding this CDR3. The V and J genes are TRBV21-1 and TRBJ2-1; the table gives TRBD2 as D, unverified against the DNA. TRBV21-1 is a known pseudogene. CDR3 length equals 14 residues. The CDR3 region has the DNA TGTGCCAGCAGCTCGTACTCTCCGGGAAATGAGCAGTTCTTC. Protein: CASSSYSPGNEQFF.

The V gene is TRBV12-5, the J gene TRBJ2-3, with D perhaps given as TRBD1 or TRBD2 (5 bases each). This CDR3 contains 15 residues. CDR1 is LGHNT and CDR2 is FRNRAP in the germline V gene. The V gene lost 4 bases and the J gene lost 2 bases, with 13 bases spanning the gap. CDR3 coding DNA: TGTGCTAGTGGTTCGGGACGGGTGGACACAGATACGCAGTATTTT. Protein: CASGSGRVDTDTQYF.

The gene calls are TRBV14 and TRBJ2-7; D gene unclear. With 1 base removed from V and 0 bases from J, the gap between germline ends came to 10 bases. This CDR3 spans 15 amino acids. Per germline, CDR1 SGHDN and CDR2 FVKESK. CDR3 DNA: TGTGCCAGCAGCCAAGTTCAGGCTTTCTCCTACGAGCAGTACTTC. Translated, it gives CASSQVQAFSYEQYF.

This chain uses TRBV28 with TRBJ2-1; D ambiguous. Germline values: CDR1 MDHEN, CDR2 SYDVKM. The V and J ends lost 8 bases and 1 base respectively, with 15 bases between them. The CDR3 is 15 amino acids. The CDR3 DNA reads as TGTGCCAGCGGATCACCCCTAGGGTCCTACAATGAGCAGTTCTTC. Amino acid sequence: CASGSPLGSYNEQFF.

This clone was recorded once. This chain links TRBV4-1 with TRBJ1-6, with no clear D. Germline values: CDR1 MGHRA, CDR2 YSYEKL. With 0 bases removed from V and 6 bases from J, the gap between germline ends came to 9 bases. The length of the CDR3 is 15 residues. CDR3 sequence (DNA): TGCGCCAGCAGCCAAGAAGGGTTGGGTAATTCACCCCTCCACTTT. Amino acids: CASSQEGLGNSPLHF.

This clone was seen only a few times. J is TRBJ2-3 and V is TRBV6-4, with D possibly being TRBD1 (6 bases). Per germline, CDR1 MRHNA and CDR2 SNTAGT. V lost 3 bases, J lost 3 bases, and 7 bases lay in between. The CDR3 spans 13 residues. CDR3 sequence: CASSEGATDTQYF. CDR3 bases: TGTGCCAGCAGTGAGGGGGCGACAGATACGCAGTATTTT.

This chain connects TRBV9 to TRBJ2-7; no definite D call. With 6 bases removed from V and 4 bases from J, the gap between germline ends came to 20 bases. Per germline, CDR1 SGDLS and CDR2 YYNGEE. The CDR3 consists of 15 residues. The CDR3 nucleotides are TGTGCCAGCATCCCTATAGGGCAAGACCATTACGAGCAGTACTTC. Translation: CASIPIGQDHYEQYF.

The CDR3: CASGLSGAKGTAFSYGYTF. Written as DNA, the CDR3 is TGTGCTAGTGGTTTGAGCGGCGCGAAGGGGACAGCTTTTTCCTATGGCTACACCTTC. V gene TRBV12-5 combines with J gene TRBJ1-2, with TRBD1 identical over 7 bases. The CDR3 contains 19 residues. The junction had 19 bases not matched to a gene; V was cut back by 2 bases and J by 4 bases. CDR1 is LGHNT and CDR2 is FRNRAP in the germline V gene.

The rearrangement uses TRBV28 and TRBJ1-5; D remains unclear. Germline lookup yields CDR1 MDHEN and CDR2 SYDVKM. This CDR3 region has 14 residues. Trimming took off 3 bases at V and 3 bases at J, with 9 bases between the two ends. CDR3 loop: CASSFRQNNQPQHF. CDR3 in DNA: TGTGCCAGCAGTTTTCGGCAGAACAATCAGCCCCAGCATTTT.

CDR3 region: CASSTEGAEQYF. CDR3 nucleotides: TGTGCCAGCAGCACCGAGGGGGCCGAGCAGTACTTC. The chain links TRBV13 to TRBJ2-7; TRBD1 agrees at 7 bases. Per germline, CDR1 PRHDT and CDR2 FYEKMQ (reference sequence). The CDR3 sequence is 12 residues long. The V segment lost 5 bases and the J segment 6 bases; nucleotides outside the gene matches: 4. The full variable domain, its missing parts supplied by reference TRBV13 and TRBJ2-7, is AAGVIQSPRHLIKEKRETATLKCYPIPRHDTVYWYQQGPGQDPQFLISFYEKMQSDKGSIPDRFSAQQFSDYHSELNMSSLELGDSALYFCASSTEGAEQYFGPGTRLTVT.

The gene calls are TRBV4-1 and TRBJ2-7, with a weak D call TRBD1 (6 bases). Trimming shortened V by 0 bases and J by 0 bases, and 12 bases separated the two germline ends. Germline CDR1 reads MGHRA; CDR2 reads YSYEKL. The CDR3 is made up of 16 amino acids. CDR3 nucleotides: TGCGCCAGCAGCCAAGATAAGGGGACATACTCCTACGAGCAGTACTTC. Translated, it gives CASSQDKGTYSYEQYF.

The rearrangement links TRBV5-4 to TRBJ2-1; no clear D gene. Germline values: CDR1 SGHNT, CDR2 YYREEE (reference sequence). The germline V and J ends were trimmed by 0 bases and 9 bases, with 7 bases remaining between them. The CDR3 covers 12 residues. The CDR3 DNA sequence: TGTGCCAGCAGCTTGGATCCGGTTGAGCAGTTCTTC. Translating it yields CASSLDPVEQFF.

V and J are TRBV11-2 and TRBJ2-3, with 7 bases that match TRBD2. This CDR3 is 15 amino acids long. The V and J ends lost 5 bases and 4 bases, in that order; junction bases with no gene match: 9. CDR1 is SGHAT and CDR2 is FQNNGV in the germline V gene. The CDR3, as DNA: TGTGCCAGCAGCCCATCTCGCGGACTAGCAGATACGCAGTATTTT. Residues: CASSPSRGLADTQYF.

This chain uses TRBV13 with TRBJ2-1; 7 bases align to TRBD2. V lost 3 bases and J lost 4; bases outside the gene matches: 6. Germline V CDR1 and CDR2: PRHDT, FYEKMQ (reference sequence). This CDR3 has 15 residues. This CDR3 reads CASSLTLGGYNEQFF. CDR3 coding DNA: TGTGCCAGCAGCTTGACACTCGGGGGGTACAATGAGCAGTTCTTC.

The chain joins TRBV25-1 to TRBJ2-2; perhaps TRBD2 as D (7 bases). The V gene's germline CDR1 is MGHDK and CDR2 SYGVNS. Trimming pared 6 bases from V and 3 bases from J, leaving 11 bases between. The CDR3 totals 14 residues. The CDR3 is CASRGGQDTGELFF. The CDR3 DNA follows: TGTGCCAGCAGGGGGGGGCAAGACACCGGGGAGCTGTTTTTT.

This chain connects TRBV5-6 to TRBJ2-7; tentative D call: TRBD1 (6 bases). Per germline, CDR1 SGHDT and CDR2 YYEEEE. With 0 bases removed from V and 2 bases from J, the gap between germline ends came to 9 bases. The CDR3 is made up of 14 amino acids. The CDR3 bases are TGTGCCAGCAGCTTGGCAGGGGACCCCTACGAGCAGTACTTC. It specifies CASSLAGDPYEQYF.

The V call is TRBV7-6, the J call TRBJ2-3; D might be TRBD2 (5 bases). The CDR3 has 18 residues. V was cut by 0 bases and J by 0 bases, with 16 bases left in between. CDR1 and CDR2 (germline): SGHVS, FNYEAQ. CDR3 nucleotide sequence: TGTGCCAGCAGCTTAGCGGAGGAGACACGGATTAGCACAGATACGCAGTATTTT. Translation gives CASSLAEETRISTDTQYF.

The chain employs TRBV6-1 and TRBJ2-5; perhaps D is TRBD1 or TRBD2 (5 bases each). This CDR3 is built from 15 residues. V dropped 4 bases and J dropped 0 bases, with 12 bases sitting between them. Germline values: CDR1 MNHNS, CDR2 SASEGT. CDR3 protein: CASSGTGTDQETQYF. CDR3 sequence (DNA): TGTGCCAGCAGTGGAACCGGGACGGACCAAGAGACCCAGTACTTC.

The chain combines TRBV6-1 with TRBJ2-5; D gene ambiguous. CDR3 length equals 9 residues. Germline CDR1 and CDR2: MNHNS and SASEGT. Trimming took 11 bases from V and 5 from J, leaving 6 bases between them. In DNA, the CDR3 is TGTGCCGTCAGGGAGACCCAGTACTTC. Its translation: CAVRETQYF.

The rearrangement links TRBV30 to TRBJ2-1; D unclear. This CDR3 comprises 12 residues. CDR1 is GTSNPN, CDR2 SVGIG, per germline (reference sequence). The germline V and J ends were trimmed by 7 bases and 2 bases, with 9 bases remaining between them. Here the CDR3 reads CAYSEPYNEQFF. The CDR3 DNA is TGTGCCTACTCCGAACCCTACAATGAGCAGTTCTTC.

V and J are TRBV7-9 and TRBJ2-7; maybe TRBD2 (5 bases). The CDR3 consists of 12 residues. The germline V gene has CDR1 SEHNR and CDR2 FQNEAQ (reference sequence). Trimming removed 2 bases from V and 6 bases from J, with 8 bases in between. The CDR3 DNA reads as TGTGCCAGCAGCTTAATTGCGGGCGAGCAGTACTTC. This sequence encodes CASSLIAGEQYF.

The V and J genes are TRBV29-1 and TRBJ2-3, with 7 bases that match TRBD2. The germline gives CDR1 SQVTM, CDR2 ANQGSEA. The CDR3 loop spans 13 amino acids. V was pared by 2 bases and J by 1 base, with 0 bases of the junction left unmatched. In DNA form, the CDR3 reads TGCAGCGTTGAACTAGCGGGCACAGATACGCAGTATTTT. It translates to CSVELAGTDTQYF.

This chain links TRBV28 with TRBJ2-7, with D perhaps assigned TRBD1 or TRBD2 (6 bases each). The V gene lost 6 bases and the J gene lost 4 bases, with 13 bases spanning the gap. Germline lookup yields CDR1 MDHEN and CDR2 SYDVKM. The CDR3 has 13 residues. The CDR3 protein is CASRGGSRYEQYF. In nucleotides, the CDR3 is TGTGCCAGCAGGGGGGGCAGCAGGTACGAGCAGTACTTC.

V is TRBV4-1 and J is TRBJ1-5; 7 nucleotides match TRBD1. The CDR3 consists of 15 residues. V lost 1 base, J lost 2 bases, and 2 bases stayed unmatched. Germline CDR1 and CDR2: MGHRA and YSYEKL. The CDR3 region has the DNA TGCGCCAGCAGCCAAGGACAGGGTGGCAATCAGCCCCAGCATTTT. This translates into CASSQGQGGNQPQHF.

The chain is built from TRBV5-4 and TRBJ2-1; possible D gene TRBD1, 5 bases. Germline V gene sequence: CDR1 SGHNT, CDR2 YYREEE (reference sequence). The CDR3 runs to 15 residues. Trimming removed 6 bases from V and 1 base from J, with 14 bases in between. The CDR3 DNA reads TGTGCCAGCACCCCAGTGGACAAATCCTACAATGAGCAGTTCTTC. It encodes CASTPVDKSYNEQFF. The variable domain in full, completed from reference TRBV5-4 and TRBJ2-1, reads ETGVTQSPTHLIKTRGQQVTLRCSSQSGHNTVSWYQQALGQGPQFIFQYYREEENGRGNFPPRFSGLQFPNYSSELNVNALELDDSALYLCASTPVDKSYNEQFFGPGTRLTVL.

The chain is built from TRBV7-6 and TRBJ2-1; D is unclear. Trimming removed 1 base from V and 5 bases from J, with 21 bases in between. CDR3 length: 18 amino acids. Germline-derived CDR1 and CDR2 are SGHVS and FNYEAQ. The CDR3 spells CASSLGTALYDDDNEQFF. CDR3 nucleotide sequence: TGTGCCAGCAGCTTAGGAACAGCGCTGTACGACGACGACAATGAGCAGTTCTTC.

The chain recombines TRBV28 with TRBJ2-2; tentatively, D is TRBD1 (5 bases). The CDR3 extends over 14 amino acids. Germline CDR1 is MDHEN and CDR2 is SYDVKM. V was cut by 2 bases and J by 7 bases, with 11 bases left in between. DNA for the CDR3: TGTGCCAGCAGTTTAGCCGACAGTTACGGGGAGCTGTTTTTT. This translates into CASSLADSYGELFF.